This entry is about one T cell receptor beta chain. Its antigen is unknown. Time point of the sample: cycle 4 day 1 (C4D1), after 5 to 7 weeks of nivolumab. Each patient's relapse followed autologous stem cell transplantation, and brentuximab vedotin exposure varied. The table came from immunoSEQ multiplex PCR; TCRdb's copy has only in-frame clones and leaves some out. Of about 39,000 clones listed, around 80% are singletons. This sample was taken from a study of PD-1 blockade in classical Hodgkin lymphoma. Study-wide findings and caveats: While CD8+ TCR diversity did not rise significantly by C4D1, CD4+ TCR diversity did. Healthy donors reportedly exceeded newly diagnosed patients in baseline TCR diversity.

The CDR3 contains 14 residues. V dropped 5 bases and J dropped 5; count of bases not matched to a gene: 5. Per the germline V gene, CDR1 is SGHKS and CDR2 is YYEKEE (reference sequence). Sequencing used peripheral blood mononuclear cells (PBMCs), obtained before the fourth cycle of nivolumab. This TCR was sampled from a human donor with classical Hodgkin lymphoma. The chain carries TRBV5-5 and TRBJ2-2, with 8 bases lining up with TRBD1. The DNA for the CDR3 is TGTGCCAGCAGTACCGGGACAGGAACCGGGGAGCTGTTTTTT. Its protein product is CASSTGTGTGELFF.